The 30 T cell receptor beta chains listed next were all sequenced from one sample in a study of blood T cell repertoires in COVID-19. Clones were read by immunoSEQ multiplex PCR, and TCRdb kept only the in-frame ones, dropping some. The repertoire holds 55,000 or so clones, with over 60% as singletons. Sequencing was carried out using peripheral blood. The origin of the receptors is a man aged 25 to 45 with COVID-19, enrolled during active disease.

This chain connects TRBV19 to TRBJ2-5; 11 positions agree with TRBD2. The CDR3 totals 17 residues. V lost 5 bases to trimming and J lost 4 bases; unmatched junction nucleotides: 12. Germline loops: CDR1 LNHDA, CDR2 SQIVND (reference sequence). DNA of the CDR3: TGTGCCAGTAGTGAGGGCGCCCTAGCGGGGGGATCAGAGACCCAGTACTTC. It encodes CASSEGALAGGSETQYF.

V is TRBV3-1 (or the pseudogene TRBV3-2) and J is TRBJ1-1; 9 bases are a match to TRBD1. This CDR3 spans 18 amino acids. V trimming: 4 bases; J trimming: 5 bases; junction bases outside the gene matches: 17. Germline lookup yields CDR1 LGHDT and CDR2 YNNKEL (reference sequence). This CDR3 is CASSPPRGDREQGTEAFF. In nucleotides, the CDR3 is TGTGCCAGCAGCCCCCCCCGGGGGGACAGGGAACAGGGGACTGAAGCTTTCTTT.

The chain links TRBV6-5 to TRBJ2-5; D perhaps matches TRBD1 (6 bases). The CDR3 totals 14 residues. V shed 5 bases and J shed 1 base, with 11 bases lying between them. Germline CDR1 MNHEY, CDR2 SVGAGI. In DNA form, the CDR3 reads TGTGCCAGCAGTCCTACAGGGACCCAAGAGACCCAGTACTTC. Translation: CASSPTGTQETQYF.

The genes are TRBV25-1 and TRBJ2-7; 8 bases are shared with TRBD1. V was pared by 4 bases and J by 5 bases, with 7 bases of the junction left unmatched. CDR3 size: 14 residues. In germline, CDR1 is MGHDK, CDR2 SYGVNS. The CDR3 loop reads CASSVLDRGHEQYF. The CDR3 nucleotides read TGTGCCAGCAGTGTCCTCGACAGGGGCCACGAGCAGTACTTC.

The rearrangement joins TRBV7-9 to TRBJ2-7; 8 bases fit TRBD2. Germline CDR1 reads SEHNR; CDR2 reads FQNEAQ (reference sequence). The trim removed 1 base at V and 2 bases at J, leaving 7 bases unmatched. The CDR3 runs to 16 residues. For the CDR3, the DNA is TGTGCCAGCAGCTTAGTGGGGTCGGGAGGGACCTACGAGCAGTACTTC. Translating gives CASSLVGSGGTYEQYF.

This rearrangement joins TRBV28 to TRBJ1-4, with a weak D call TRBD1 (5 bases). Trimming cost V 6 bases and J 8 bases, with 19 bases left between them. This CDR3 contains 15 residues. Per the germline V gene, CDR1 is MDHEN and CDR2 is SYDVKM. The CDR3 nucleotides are TGTGCCAGCAGCCTCTACGGAATGGGGGGGGAAAAACTGTTTTTT. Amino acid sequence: CASSLYGMGGEKLFF.

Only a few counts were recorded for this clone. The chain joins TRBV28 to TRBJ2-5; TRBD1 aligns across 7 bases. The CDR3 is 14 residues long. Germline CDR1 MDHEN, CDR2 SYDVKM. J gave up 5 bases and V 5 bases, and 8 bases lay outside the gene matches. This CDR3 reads CASSKTGLAETQYF. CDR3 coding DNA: TGTGCCAGCAGTAAGACAGGGCTTGCCGAGACCCAGTACTTC.

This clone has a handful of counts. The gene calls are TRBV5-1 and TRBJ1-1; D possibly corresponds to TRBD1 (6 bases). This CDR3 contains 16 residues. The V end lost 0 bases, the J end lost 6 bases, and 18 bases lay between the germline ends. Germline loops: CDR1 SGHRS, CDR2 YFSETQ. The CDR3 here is CASSLGGQQGLPEAFF. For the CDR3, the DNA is TGCGCCAGCAGCTTGGGGGGGCAGCAGGGGCTCCCTGAAGCTTTCTTT.

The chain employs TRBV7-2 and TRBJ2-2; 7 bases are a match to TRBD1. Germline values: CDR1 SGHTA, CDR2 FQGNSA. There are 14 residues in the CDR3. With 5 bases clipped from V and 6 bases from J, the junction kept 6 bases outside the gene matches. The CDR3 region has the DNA TGTGCCAGCAGCACCCGGGACAGCTCCGGGGAGCTGTTTTTT. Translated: CASSTRDSSGELFF.

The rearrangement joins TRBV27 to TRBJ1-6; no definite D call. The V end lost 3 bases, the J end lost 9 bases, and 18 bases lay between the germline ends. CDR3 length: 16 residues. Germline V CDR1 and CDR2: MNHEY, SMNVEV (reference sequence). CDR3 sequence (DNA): TGTGCCAGCAGTTTCCAGACTGATGGCGACCTTTCACCCCTCCACTTT. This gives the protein CASSFQTDGDLSPLHF.

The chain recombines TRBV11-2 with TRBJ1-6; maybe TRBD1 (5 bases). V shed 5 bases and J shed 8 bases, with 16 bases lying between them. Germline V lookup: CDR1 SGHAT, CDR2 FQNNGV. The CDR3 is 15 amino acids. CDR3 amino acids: CASSPRAGRDSPLHF. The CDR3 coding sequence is TGTGCCAGCAGCCCCAGGGCAGGGAGGGATTCACCCCTCCACTTT.

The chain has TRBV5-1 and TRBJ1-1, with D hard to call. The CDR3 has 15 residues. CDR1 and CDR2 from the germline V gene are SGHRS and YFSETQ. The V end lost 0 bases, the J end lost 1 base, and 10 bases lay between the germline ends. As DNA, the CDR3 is TGCGCCAGCAGCTTGGCAGGCGTTTCGAACACTGAAGCTTTCTTT. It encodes CASSLAGVSNTEAFF.

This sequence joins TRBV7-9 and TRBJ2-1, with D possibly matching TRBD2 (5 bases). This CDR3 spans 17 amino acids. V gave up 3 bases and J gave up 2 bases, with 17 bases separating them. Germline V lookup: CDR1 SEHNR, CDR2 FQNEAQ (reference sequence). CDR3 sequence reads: CASSFLRTGSPYNEQFF. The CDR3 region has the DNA TGTGCCAGCAGCTTCCTTAGAACGGGGAGTCCCTACAATGAGCAGTTCTTC.

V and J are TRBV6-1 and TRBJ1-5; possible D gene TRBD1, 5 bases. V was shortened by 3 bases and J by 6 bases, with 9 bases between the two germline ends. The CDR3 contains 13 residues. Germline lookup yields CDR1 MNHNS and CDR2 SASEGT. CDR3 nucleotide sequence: TGTGCCAGCAGTGAGTCAGGGTTTCAGCCCCAGCATTTT. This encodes CASSESGFQPQHF.

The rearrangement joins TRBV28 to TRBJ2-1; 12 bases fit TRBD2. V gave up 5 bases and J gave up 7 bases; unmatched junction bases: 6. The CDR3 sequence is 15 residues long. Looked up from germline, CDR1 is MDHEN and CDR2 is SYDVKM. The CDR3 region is CASSPGTSGRNEQFF. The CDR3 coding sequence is TGTGCCAGCAGTCCCGGGACTAGCGGGCGAAATGAGCAGTTCTTC.

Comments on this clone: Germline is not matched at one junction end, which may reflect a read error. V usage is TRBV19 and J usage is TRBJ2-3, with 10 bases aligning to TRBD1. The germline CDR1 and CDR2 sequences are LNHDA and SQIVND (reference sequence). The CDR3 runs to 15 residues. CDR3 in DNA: TGTACCAGTAGTGAGGACAGGGGGTACACAGATACGCAGTATTTT. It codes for CTSSEDRGYTDTQYF.

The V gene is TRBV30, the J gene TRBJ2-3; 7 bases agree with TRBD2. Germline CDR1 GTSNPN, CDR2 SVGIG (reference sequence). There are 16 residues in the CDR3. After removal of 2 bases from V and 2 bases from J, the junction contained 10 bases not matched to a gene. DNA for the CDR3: TGTGCCTGGAGTAAGGGACTATCCATCTACACAGATACGCAGTATTTT. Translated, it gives CAWSKGLSIYTDTQYF.

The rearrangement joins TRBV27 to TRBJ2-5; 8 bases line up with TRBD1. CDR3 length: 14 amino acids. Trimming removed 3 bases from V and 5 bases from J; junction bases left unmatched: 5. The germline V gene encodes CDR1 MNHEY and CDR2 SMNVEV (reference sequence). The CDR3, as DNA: TGTGCCAGCAGTTTCCAGACAGGGGCGGAGACCCAGTACTTC. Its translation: CASSFQTGAETQYF.

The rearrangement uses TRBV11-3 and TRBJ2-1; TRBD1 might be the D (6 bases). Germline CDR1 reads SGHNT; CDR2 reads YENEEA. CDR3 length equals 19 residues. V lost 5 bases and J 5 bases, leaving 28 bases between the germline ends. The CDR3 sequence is CASSPRRGSRNSYNNEQFF. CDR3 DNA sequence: TGTGCCAGCAGCCCGAGAAGGGGGAGTAGAAACTCCTACAACAATGAGCAGTTCTTC.

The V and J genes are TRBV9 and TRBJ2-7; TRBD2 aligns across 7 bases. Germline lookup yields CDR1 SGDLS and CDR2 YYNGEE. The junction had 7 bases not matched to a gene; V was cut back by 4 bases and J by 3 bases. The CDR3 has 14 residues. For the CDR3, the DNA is TGTGCCAGCAGCCCTAGCGGCAGGAGCTACGAGCAGTACTTC. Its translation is CASSPSGRSYEQYF.

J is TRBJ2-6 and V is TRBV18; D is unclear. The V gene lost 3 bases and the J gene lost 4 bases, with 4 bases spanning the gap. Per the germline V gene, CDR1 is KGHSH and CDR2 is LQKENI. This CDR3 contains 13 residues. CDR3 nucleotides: TGTGCCAGCTCACCCATCGGGGCCAACGTCCTGACTTTC. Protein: CASSPIGANVLTF.

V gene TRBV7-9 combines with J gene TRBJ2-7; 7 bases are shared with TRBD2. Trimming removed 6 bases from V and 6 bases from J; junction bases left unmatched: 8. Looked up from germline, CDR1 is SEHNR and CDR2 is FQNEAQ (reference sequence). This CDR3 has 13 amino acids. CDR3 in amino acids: CASRLAGAGEQYF. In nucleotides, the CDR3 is TGTGCCAGCAGACTGGCGGGAGCGGGCGAGCAGTACTTC. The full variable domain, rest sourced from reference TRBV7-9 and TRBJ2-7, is DTGVSQNPRHKITKRGQNVTFRCDPISEHNRLYWYRQTLGQGPEFLTYFQNEAQLEKSRLLSDRFSAERPKGSFSTLEIQRTEQGDSAMYLCASRLAGAGEQYFGPGTRLTVT.

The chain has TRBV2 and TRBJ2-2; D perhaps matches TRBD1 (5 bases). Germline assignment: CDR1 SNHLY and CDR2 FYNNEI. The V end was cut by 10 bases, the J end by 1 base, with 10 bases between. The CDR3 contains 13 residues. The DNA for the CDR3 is TGTGCCACTCAGACAGAGAACACCGGGGAGCTGTTTTTT. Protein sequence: CATQTENTGELFF.

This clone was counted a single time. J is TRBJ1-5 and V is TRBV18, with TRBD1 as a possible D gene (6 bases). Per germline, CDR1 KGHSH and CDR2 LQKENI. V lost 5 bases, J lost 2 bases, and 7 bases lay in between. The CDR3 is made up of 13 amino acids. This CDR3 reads CASSKGGNQPQHF. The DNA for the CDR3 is TGTGCCAGCTCAAAGGGGGGCAATCAGCCCCAGCATTTT.

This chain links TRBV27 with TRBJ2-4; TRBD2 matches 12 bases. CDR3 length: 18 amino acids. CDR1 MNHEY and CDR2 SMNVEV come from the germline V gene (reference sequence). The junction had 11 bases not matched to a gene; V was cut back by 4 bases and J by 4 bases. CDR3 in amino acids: CASSSFLTSGRFKNIQYF. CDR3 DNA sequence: TGTGCCAGCAGTTCATTTCTTACTAGCGGGAGGTTTAAAAACATTCAGTACTTC.

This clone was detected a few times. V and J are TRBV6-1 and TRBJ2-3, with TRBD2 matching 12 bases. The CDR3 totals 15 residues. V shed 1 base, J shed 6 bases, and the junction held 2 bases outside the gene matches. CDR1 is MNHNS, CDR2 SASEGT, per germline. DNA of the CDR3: TGTGCCAGCAGTGAAGGGACTAGCGGGGCGGATACGCAGTATTTT. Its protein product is CASSEGTSGADTQYF.

CDR3 sequence: CASEDRSANEKLFF. CDR3 bases: TGCGCCAGCGAGGACAGGTCCGCGAATGAAAAACTGTTTTTT. The chain recombines TRBV10-1 with TRBJ1-4; 7 bases fit TRBD1. This CDR3 spans 14 amino acids. The germline gives CDR1 WNHNN, CDR2 SYGVQD (reference sequence). V was clipped by 8 bases and J by 5 bases; unmatched bases: 8.

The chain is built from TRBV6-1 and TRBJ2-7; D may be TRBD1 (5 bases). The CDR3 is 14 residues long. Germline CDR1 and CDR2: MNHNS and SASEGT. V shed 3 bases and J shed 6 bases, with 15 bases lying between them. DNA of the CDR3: TGTGCCAGCAGTGATAACAGCCAGGGATCCGAGCAGTACTTC. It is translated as CASSDNSQGSEQYF.

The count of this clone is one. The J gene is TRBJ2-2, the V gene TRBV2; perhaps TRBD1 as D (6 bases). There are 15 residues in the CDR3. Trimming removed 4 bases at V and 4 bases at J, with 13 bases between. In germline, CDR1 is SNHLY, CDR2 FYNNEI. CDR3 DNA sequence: TGTGCCAGCAGTGGGGACAACGCGAGCACCGGGGAGCTGTTTTTT. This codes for CASSGDNASTGELFF.

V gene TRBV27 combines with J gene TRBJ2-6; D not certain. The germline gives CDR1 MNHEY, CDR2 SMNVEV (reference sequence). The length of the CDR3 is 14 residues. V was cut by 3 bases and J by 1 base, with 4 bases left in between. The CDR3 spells CASSFTSGANVLTF. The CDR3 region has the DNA TGTGCCAGCAGTTTCACTTCTGGGGCCAACGTCCTGACTTTC.